These 29 T cell receptor beta chains were sequenced from one sample in a study of shared clonotypes between healthy human individuals. Positive CCR7 selection of CD45RO-negative cells yielded the naive CD8 cells, and terminally differentiated effector memory CD45RA+ cells were excluded. The table came from immunoSEQ multiplex PCR; TCRdb's copy has only in-frame clones and leaves some out. The sample lists approximately 1.9 million clones, 93% seen once, with 1.5% to 2% in the top ten. Sequences were obtained from naive CD8+ T cells from PBMCs. The receptors here all came from a man aged 18 to 29 in good health. Some clones in this sample may be carry-over from other donors' samples.

This clone was detected a few times. The sample has other DNA sequences that encode this CDR3 too. The chain links TRBV27 to TRBJ2-1, with no clear D. Germline CDR1 MNHEY, CDR2 SMNVEV (reference sequence). V was shortened by 1 base and J by 4 bases, with 5 bases between the two germline ends. The CDR3 totals 13 residues. The CDR3 sequence: CASSLFGYNEQFF. CDR3 DNA: TGTGCCAGCAGTTTATTCGGATACAATGAGCAGTTCTTC.

The chain links TRBV6-1 to TRBJ2-7, with D perhaps matching TRBD1 (6 bases). CDR3 length equals 14 residues. CDR1 is MNHNS and CDR2 is SASEGT in the germline V gene. The V end lost 3 bases, the J end lost 2 bases, and 11 bases lay between the germline ends. The CDR3 loop reads CASSDWTVTYEQYF. CDR3 bases: TGTGCCAGCAGTGATTGGACAGTCACCTACGAGCAGTACTTC.

The genes are TRBV5-5 and TRBJ2-6, with D uncertain. Looked up from germline, CDR1 is SGHKS and CDR2 is YYEKEE (reference sequence). V gave up 4 bases and J gave up 0 bases, with 11 bases separating them. This CDR3 contains 16 residues. CDR3 protein: CASSPFRSSGANVLTF. The CDR3 nucleotides read TGTGCCAGCAGCCCTTTCAGGAGCTCTGGGGCCAACGTCCTGACTTTC.

V and J are TRBV6-5 and TRBJ2-7, with D hard to call. V dropped 2 bases and J dropped 4 bases, with 12 bases sitting between them. This CDR3 region has 14 residues. In germline, CDR1 is MNHEY, CDR2 SVGAGI. The CDR3 bases are TGTGCCAGCAGTTACGGACGTGTCCCTTACGAGCAGTACTTC. Residues: CASSYGRVPYEQYF.

The V and J genes are TRBV29-1 and TRBJ1-2, with 7 bases matching TRBD1. From germline, CDR1 is SQVTM and CDR2 ANQGSEA. The CDR3 is 14 residues long. V lost 2 bases, J lost 4 bases, and 7 bases stayed unmatched. The CDR3 nucleotides read TGCAGCGTTGAAAGGCCGACAGGGAGCTATGGCTACACCTTC. Its translation is CSVERPTGSYGYTF. Full variable domain (rest looked up from reference TRBV29-1 and TRBJ1-2): SAVISQKPSRDICQRGTSLTIQCQVDSQVTMMFWYRQQPGQSLTLIATANQGSEATYESGFVIDKFPISRPNLTFSTLTVSNMSPEDSSIYLCSVERPTGSYGYTFGSGTRLTVV.

The rearrangement joins TRBV27 to TRBJ2-2, with D perhaps TRBD1 or TRBD2 (5 bases each). CDR3 length: 13 residues. V lost 5 bases and J 14 bases, leaving 18 bases between the germline ends. Germline V gives CDR1 MNHEY, CDR2 SMNVEV (reference sequence). The CDR3 region is CASSPRGAGNLFF. The CDR3 DNA reads as TGTGCCAGCAGTCCTAGGGGAGCCGGGAATCTGTTTTTT.

The rearrangement links TRBV28 to TRBJ2-1; 9 bases are shared with TRBD2. Germline trimming cut 2 bases from V and 6 bases from J; bases unmatched to any gene: 5. Germline CDR1 is MDHEN and CDR2 is SYDVKM. This CDR3 is 15 amino acids long. The CDR3 nucleotides are TGTGCCAGCAGTTTAGGGCGGGAGGGGGGCAATGAGCAGTTCTTC. This translates into CASSLGREGGNEQFF.

This clone was seen only once. The same CDR3 is also encoded by other DNA sequences in this sample. The chain joins TRBV7-9 to TRBJ1-1; 8 bases are a match to TRBD1. The V gene's germline CDR1 is SEHNR and CDR2 FQNEAQ (reference sequence). The CDR3 has 15 residues. Trimming at V came to 5 bases and at J to 0 bases, leaving 5 bases not matched to a gene. The CDR3: CASSPRDRMNTEAFF. The CDR3 DNA is TGTGCCAGCAGCCCCCGGGACAGGATGAACACTGAAGCTTTCTTT.

The V gene is TRBV28, the J gene TRBJ2-5; D gene uncertain. Per germline, CDR1 MDHEN and CDR2 SYDVKM. The V gene lost 2 bases and the J gene lost 5 bases, with 9 bases spanning the gap. This CDR3 has 13 residues. The CDR3 sequence: CASSLVMWETQYF. DNA of the CDR3: TGTGCCAGCAGTTTAGTGATGTGGGAGACCCAGTACTTC. The variable domain in full, with the rest retrieved from reference TRBV28 and TRBJ2-5, is DVKVTQSSRYLVKRTGEKVFLECVQDMDHENMFWYRQDPGLGLRLIYFSYDVKMKEKGDIPEGYSVSREKKERFSLILESASTNQTSMYLCASSLVMWETQYFGPGTRLLVL.

This rearrangement joins TRBV28 to TRBJ1-5; no clear D gene. V lost 2 bases and J lost 2, with 7 bases in between. Germline assignment: CDR1 MDHEN and CDR2 SYDVKM. The CDR3 loop spans 14 amino acids. CDR3 coding DNA: TGTGCCAGCAGTTTAGTTACACGCAATCAGCCCCAGCATTTT. As protein: CASSLVTRNQPQHF.

The chain employs TRBV9 and TRBJ2-3; D is possibly TRBD1 or TRBD2 (5 bases each). The germline V gene has CDR1 SGDLS and CDR2 YYNGEE. The CDR3 totals 14 residues. Trimming removed 4 bases at V and 2 bases at J, with 11 bases between. CDR3 in amino acids: CASSPGANTDTQYF. The CDR3 DNA follows: TGTGCCAGCAGCCCCGGGGCTAACACAGATACGCAGTATTTT. The full variable domain, with the rest looked up from reference TRBV9 and TRBJ2-3, is DSGVTQTPKHLITATGQRVTLRCSPRSGDLSVYWYQQSLDQGLQFLIQYYNGEERAKGNILERFSAQQFPDLHSELNLSSLELGDSALYFCASSPGANTDTQYFGPGTRLTVL.

This chain links TRBV27 with TRBJ1-2; D is uncertain. V gave up 2 bases and J gave up 5 bases, with 15 bases separating them. This CDR3 is 15 amino acids long. Germline values: CDR1 MNHEY, CDR2 SMNVEV (reference sequence). The CDR3 sequence is CASSLGPWDLYGYTF. The CDR3, as DNA: TGTGCCAGCAGTTTAGGTCCTTGGGATCTTTATGGCTACACCTTC.

This clone was picked up a small number of times. The genes are TRBV7-9 and TRBJ1-5; possibly TRBD1 for D (6 bases). V was trimmed by 5 bases and J by 1 base, leaving 12 bases between them. This CDR3 comprises 15 residues. CDR1 SEHNR and CDR2 FQNEAQ come from the germline V gene (reference sequence). The DNA for the CDR3 is TGTGCCAGCAGCGCCAGGGGCGGGAGCAATCAGCCCCAGCATTTT. Amino acids: CASSARGGSNQPQHF.

The chain carries TRBV2 and TRBJ1-1; TRBD1 aligns across 8 bases. J was trimmed by 5 bases and V by 4 bases; bases with no gene match: 9. The CDR3 consists of 15 residues. Per germline, CDR1 SNHLY and CDR2 FYNNEI. The CDR3 reads CASSGEDRAPTEAFF. The CDR3 DNA follows: TGTGCCAGCAGTGGAGAGGACAGGGCCCCAACTGAAGCTTTCTTT.

The J gene is TRBJ1-1, the V gene TRBV11-2; unclear D gene. Trimming removed 3 bases from V and 1 base from J, with 12 bases in between. Germline values: CDR1 SGHAT, CDR2 FQNNGV. The CDR3 extends over 15 amino acids. Here the CDR3 reads CASSFEGTENTEAFF. Here the CDR3 DNA reads TGTGCCAGCAGCTTTGAGGGCACAGAGAACACTGAAGCTTTCTTT.

The chain recombines TRBV7-3 with TRBJ2-3; D is possibly TRBD2 (5 bases). In germline, CDR1 is SGHTA, CDR2 FQGTGA. The CDR3 consists of 16 residues. Trimming stripped 3 bases from V and 1 base from J, with 14 bases between. The CDR3 loop is CASSFDPQEGTDTQYF. The CDR3 region has the DNA TGTGCCAGCAGCTTCGACCCCCAGGAGGGCACAGATACGCAGTATTTT.

The chain carries TRBV6-6 and TRBJ2-2, with a tentative D call TRBD1 (5 bases). CDR3 length: 15 residues. In germline, CDR1 is MNHNY, CDR2 SVGAGI (reference sequence). Deletions cut 5 bases from V and 1 base from J, with 11 bases between. The CDR3, as DNA: TGTGCCAGCAGTCCACGCACAGGGAACACCGGGGAGCTGTTTTTT. Its translation: CASSPRTGNTGELFF.

The chain carries TRBV28 and TRBJ1-5; D gene uncertain. Trimming removed 7 bases from V and 0 bases from J, with 25 bases in between. The germline V gene encodes CDR1 MDHEN and CDR2 SYDVKM. The CDR3 is 19 residues long. This chain's CDR3 is CASTQRGFAIFGSNQPQHF. The CDR3 DNA follows: TGTGCCAGCACCCAGCGGGGTTTCGCGATTTTTGGTAGCAATCAGCCCCAGCATTTT. The whole variable domain, filled in from reference TRBV28 and TRBJ1-5, reads DVKVTQSSRYLVKRTGEKVFLECVQDMDHENMFWYRQDPGLGLRLIYFSYDVKMKEKGDIPEGYSVSREKKERFSLILESASTNQTSMYLCASTQRGFAIFGSNQPQHFGDGTRLSIL.

The chain is built from TRBV9 and TRBJ1-4; maybe TRBD1 (5 bases). V was cut by 4 bases and J by 8 bases, with 15 bases left in between. The germline CDR1 and CDR2 sequences are SGDLS and YYNGEE. The CDR3 totals 14 residues. The DNA for the CDR3 is TGTGCCAGCAGCTCCGCGGGGGGTAGGGAAAAACTGTTTTTT. As protein: CASSSAGGREKLFF. The entire variable domain, with the rest obtained from reference TRBV9 and TRBJ1-4, is as follows: DSGVTQTPKHLITATGQRVTLRCSPRSGDLSVYWYQQSLDQGLQFLIQYYNGEERAKGNILERFSAQQFPDLHSELNLSSLELGDSALYFCASSSAGGREKLFFGSGTQLSVL.

The gene calls are TRBV9 and TRBJ2-3, with 12 bases lining up with TRBD2. Germline lookup yields CDR1 SGDLS and CDR2 YYNGEE. CDR3 length equals 16 residues. V shed 3 bases and J 3 bases; nucleotides not matched to a gene: 5. CDR3 protein: CASSGLTSGRTDTQYF. CDR3 DNA sequence: TGTGCCAGCAGCGGCCTTACTAGCGGGAGGACAGATACGCAGTATTTT.

The chain carries TRBV19 and TRBJ2-3; 10 bases match TRBD2. With V trimmed by 3 bases and J by 2 bases, 5 bases remained unmatched. The V gene's germline CDR1 is LNHDA and CDR2 SQIVND (reference sequence). This CDR3 contains 16 residues. CDR3 DNA sequence: TGTGCCAGTAGTATTCAGGGACTAGCGACCACAGATACGCAGTATTTT. Amino acids: CASSIQGLATTDTQYF.

The sample holds one count of this clone. This chain links TRBV7-2 with TRBJ2-2; D uncertain. This CDR3 spans 17 amino acids. Germline CDR1 and CDR2: SGHTA and FQGNSA. Trimming pared 3 bases from V and 0 bases from J, leaving 14 bases between. CDR3 DNA: TGTGCCAGCAGCTTCCCACCAGAGGAGACGAACACCGGGGAGCTGTTTTTT. It encodes CASSFPPEETNTGELFF. Filled out from reference TRBV7-2 and TRBJ2-2, the complete variable domain reads GAGVSQSPSNKVTEKGKDVELRCDPISGHTALYWYRQSLGQGLEFLIYFQGNSAPDKSGLPSDRFSAERTGGSVSTLTIQRTQQEDSAVYLCASSFPPEETNTGELFFGEGSRLTVL.

This sequence joins TRBV5-6 and TRBJ2-7, with D possibly TRBD2 on 5 matching bases. CDR3 size: 14 residues. Germline CDR1 is SGHDT and CDR2 is YYEEEE. Trimming took 5 bases from V and 2 from J, leaving 14 bases between them. CDR3 region: CASRSWGATYEQYF. CDR3 bases: TGTGCCAGCAGGTCGTGGGGAGCCACCTACGAGCAGTACTTC.

The chain links TRBV9 to TRBJ2-7; D call uncertain. The ends were cut back, 0 bases at V and 5 bases at J, with 15 bases in the middle. The CDR3 is 15 amino acids. The germline V gene has CDR1 SGDLS and CDR2 YYNGEE. The chain's CDR3 is CASSVEGSPRHEQYF. The CDR3 coding sequence is TGTGCCAGCAGCGTAGAGGGATCTCCTAGGCACGAGCAGTACTTC.

This chain links TRBV27 with TRBJ2-2, with 8 bases aligning to TRBD1. Germline CDR1 and CDR2: MNHEY and SMNVEV (reference sequence). Trimming at V came to 3 bases and at J to 6 bases, leaving 12 bases not matched to a gene. The length of the CDR3 is 17 residues. This CDR3 is CASSLVPNRGSAGELFF. DNA of the CDR3: TGTGCCAGCAGTTTGGTCCCTAACAGGGGGTCAGCCGGGGAGCTGTTTTTT.

The genes are TRBV4-2 and TRBJ1-5; 7 bases fit TRBD1. Germline V lookup: CDR1 LGHNA, CDR2 YNFKEQ. V dropped 0 bases and J dropped 1; count of bases not matched to a gene: 3. The CDR3 length is 16 residues. CDR3 nucleotide sequence: TGTGCCAGCAGCCAAGAAACAGGGGCGAGCAATCAGCCCCAGCATTTT. This encodes CASSQETGASNQPQHF.

The CDR3 loop reads CASTQGRQNTGELFF. The CDR3 nucleotides are TGTGCCAGCACCCAAGGACGGCAGAACACCGGGGAGCTGTTTTTT. V and J are TRBV6-6 and TRBJ2-2; the D is unclear. There are 15 residues in the CDR3. Germline V CDR1 and CDR2: MNHNY, SVGAGI (reference sequence). V was pared by 7 bases and J by 1 base, with 13 bases between.

In regard to this clone: Other DNA sequences in this sample translate to the same CDR3. The gene calls are TRBV28 and TRBJ1-5, with 8 bases identical to TRBD1. This CDR3 has 15 residues. The trim removed 2 bases at V and 4 bases at J, leaving 4 bases unmatched. Germline CDR1 and CDR2: MDHEN and SYDVKM. CDR3 loop: CASSLRQGSNQPQHF. The CDR3 bases are TGTGCCAGCAGTTTAAGACAGGGGTCTAATCAGCCCCAGCATTTT.

This chain joins TRBV4-3 and TRBJ1-5, with D possibly being TRBD1 (6 bases). From germline, CDR1 is LGHNA and CDR2 YSLEER. This CDR3 is built from 15 residues. V dropped 3 bases and J dropped 5 bases, with 14 bases sitting between them. CDR3 sequence: CASSQNTGSYQPQHF. The DNA for the CDR3 is TGCGCCAGCAGCCAGAATACAGGGTCGTATCAGCCCCAGCATTTT.